This TCR beta chain appears in the sequencing data of a study of Graves' ophthalmopathy and Graves' hyperthyroidism. Using RNA transcripts, the TCR beta CDR3 regions were amplified. HTBI-primed RT-PCR formed the first round, and a multiplex PCR formed the second. TCRdb re-called the multiplex PCR reads through MiXCR, storing one row per CDR3 protein. The repertoire holds around 590,000 distinct CDR3 sequences, with approximately 35% as singletons. Study findings and constraints: A 13-signature model separated ophthalmopathy from stable hyperthyroidism, around 88% sensitivity, 65% to 82% specificity. Most thyroid-expanded clonotypes exceeding 0.001 frequency were also found in blood.

About this clonotype itself: The antigen remains undetermined.

Diagnosis used clinical symptoms, serum thyroxine, TRAb, thyroid ultrasound and orbital computed tomography. This CDR3 comprises 16 residues. From germline, CDR1 is KGHDR and CDR2 SFDVKD. V lost 2 bases to trimming and J lost 1 base, with 12 bases between them. The chain combines TRBV24-1 with TRBJ2-3; D is perhaps TRBD2 (5 bases). The TCR was taken from an adult man with Graves' hyperthyroidism. Sequencing was done on a sample of peripheral blood or thyroid tissue (not recorded which). CDR3 region: CATSDSTRAGTDTQYF. The CDR3 nucleotides are TGTGCCACCAGTGATTCCACTAGAGCGGGCACAGATACGCAGTATTTT.